This T cell receptor (beta chain) was found in a study of blood T cell repertoires in COVID-19. The CDR3 is 11 amino acids. V was pared by 2 bases and J by 7 bases, with 9 bases between. Germline V CDR1 and CDR2: GTSNPN, SVGIG (reference sequence). Libraries were prepared by immunoSEQ multiplex PCR; TCRdb keeps only in-frame clonotypes and omits some of them. Seen here are approximately 76,000 clones, about 89% observed once, and the top ten hold less than 2.5%. The sample comprised peripheral blood. This TCR came from a woman aged 60-75 years with acute or convalescent COVID-19. This chain links TRBV30 with TRBJ2-7; D is undetermined. The CDR3 here is CAWSTAREQYF. CDR3 DNA sequence: TGTGCCTGGAGTACTGCGAGGGAGCAGTACTTC.